This T cell receptor (beta chain) was recorded in a study of blood T cell repertoires in COVID-19. Profiled with immunoSEQ multiplex PCR; TCRdb holds only in-frame clones, not every one. The sample has a few hundred thousand clones; approximately 88% are singletons. The CDR3 is made up of 15 amino acids. The J segment lost 9 bases and the V segment lost 4 bases, leaving 10 bases of the junction unmatched. Germline lookup yields CDR1 LNHNV and CDR2 YYDKDF (reference sequence). The chain is built from TRBV15 and TRBJ1-5, with 9 bases that match TRBD1. The sequence came from a woman between 40 and 55 years old who had recovered from COVID-19. Input material: PBMCs or T cells enriched from blood (not recorded which). This CDR3 reads CATSTRTGVASPQHF. CDR3 nucleotide sequence: TGTGCCACCAGCACGAGGACAGGGGTCGCGTCGCCCCAGCATTTT.